This passage covers 29 T cell receptor beta chains from one sample sequenced in a study of shared clonotypes between healthy human individuals. Data came from immunoSEQ multiplex PCR; TCRdb stores just in-frame clones and leaves some out. The sample includes about 1.1 million clones, around three quarters seen only once; the top ten take more than 0.5%. Sequenced sample: memory CD4+ T cells from PBMCs. Indicated subset: CD45RA-negative fraction. These receptor sequences come from a man between 18 and 35 years old in good health. Some clones in this sample may be carry-over from other donors' samples.

The count of this clone is one. V and J are TRBV7-8 and TRBJ1-3, with D tentatively TRBD1 (5 bases). Trimming took off 1 base at V and 0 bases at J, with 10 bases between the two ends. The CDR3 length is 16 residues. In germline, CDR1 is SGHVS, CDR2 FQNEAQ. Here the CDR3 reads CASSLVDRISGNTIYF. The DNA of the CDR3 is TGTGCCAGCAGCTTAGTTGACAGAATCTCTGGAAACACCATATATTTT.

A word on this clone: Other DNA sequences of this sample code for an identical CDR3. The V gene is TRBV6-1, the J gene TRBJ2-3; the D gene could be TRBD1 or TRBD2 (6 bases each). V was clipped by 1 base and J by 6 bases, with 11 bases between them. The CDR3 has 14 amino acids. Germline CDR1 and CDR2: MNHNS and SASEGT. The CDR3 coding sequence is TGTGCCAGCAGTGAAGGGGGGGCAGTGGATACGCAGTATTTT. Residues: CASSEGGAVDTQYF.

The chain uses TRBV5-1 and TRBJ2-5, with TRBD1 matching over 8 bases. CDR3 length equals 15 residues. Trimming took 4 bases from V and 1 from J; bases not matched to a gene: 6. The germline V gene has CDR1 SGHRS and CDR2 YFSETQ. The chain's CDR3 is CASSPGQVIQETQYF. The CDR3 DNA reads TGCGCCAGCAGCCCGGGACAGGTTATCCAAGAGACCCAGTACTTC.

The chain links TRBV15 to TRBJ2-7; D is uncertain. The germline gives CDR1 LNHNV, CDR2 YYDKDF (reference sequence). Between the trimmed V and J ends, which lost 6 bases and 3 bases, there was a span of 12 bases. The CDR3 covers 13 residues. The CDR3 DNA follows: TGTGCCACCAGTAAAGACAAAGGCTACGAGCAGTACTTC. This encodes CATSKDKGYEQYF.

This clone was observed a handful of times. V is TRBV11-2 and J is TRBJ2-1; D remains ambiguous. V lost 4 bases and J lost 9, with 10 bases in between. The CDR3 consists of 12 residues. Germline loops: CDR1 SGHAT, CDR2 FQNNGV. DNA of the CDR3: TGTGCCAGCAGCTCCCCTCGATCTGAGCAGTTCTTC. As protein: CASSSPRSEQFF.

The V call is TRBV5-1, the J call TRBJ2-2; D ambiguous. Germline V lookup: CDR1 SGHRS, CDR2 YFSETQ. V was trimmed by 0 bases and J by 2 bases, leaving 11 bases between them. CDR3 length equals 16 residues. Here the CDR3 reads CASSLDGRANTGELFF. The CDR3 DNA sequence: TGCGCCAGCAGCTTGGACGGACGGGCTAACACCGGGGAGCTGTTTTTT. Full variable domain (remainder filled in from reference TRBV5-1 and TRBJ2-2): KAGVTQTPRYLIKTRGQQVTLSCSPISGHRSVSWYQQTPGQGLQFLFEYFSETQRNKGNFPGRFSGRQFSNSRSEMNVSTLELGDSALYLCASSLDGRANTGELFFGEGSRLTVL.

This chain uses TRBV14 with TRBJ2-1, with 7 bases matching TRBD2. The CDR3 is made up of 13 amino acids. Unmatched junction bases numbered 2, after V lost 0 bases and J lost 9 bases. Germline V lookup: CDR1 SGHDN, CDR2 FVKESK. This CDR3 reads CASSQDWEGEQFF. The CDR3 DNA reads as TGTGCCAGCAGCCAAGATTGGGAGGGTGAGCAGTTCTTC.

DNA of the CDR3: TGTGCCAGCAGTGTTAGGGTCCCTGGGGCCAACGTCCTGACTTTC. Encoded protein: CASSVRVPGANVLTF. The rearrangement uses TRBV6-1 and TRBJ2-6; D unresolved. The V end lost 4 bases, the J end lost 2 bases, and 9 bases lay between the germline ends. Germline V gene lookup returns CDR1 MNHNS and CDR2 SASEGT. This CDR3 is 15 amino acids long.

This clone was seen more than once but under ten times. This chain links TRBV5-1 with TRBJ1-5; 7 bases agree with TRBD1. The germline V gene has CDR1 SGHRS and CDR2 YFSETQ. V lost 4 bases, J lost 2 bases, and 6 bases stayed unmatched. This CDR3 contains 15 residues. The chain's CDR3 is CASSPTGIGNQPQHF. CDR3 DNA: TGCGCCAGCAGCCCGACAGGGATCGGCAATCAGCCCCAGCATTTT.

This clone was seen only once. J is TRBJ2-7 and V is TRBV28; 8 bases agree with TRBD2. V lost 0 bases to trimming and J lost 0 bases; unmatched junction nucleotides: 16. The CDR3 contains 20 residues. Germline V gene sequence: CDR1 MDHEN, CDR2 SYDVKM. The CDR3 region has the DNA TGTGCCAGCAGTTTATGGAGGCGTTGGGAGGGAACTAGCGGCTCCTACGAGCAGTACTTC. Residues: CASSLWRRWEGTSGSYEQYF.

V is TRBV7-2 and J is TRBJ2-5; D is unclear. This CDR3 comprises 12 residues. The germline V gene has CDR1 SGHTA and CDR2 FQGNSA. Trimming took 5 bases from V and 5 from J, leaving 9 bases between them. The CDR3 bases are TGTGCCAGCAGCCCAGCCGTGGAGACCCAGTACTTC. Its translation: CASSPAVETQYF.

This clone appeared a single time. This rearrangement joins TRBV27 to TRBJ2-6; no definite D call. From germline, CDR1 is MNHEY and CDR2 SMNVEV (reference sequence). This CDR3 is 18 amino acids long. V lost 2 bases to trimming and J lost 0 bases, with 14 bases between them. The CDR3 loop reads CASSLRWGGTSGANVLTF. CDR3 nucleotides: TGTGCCAGCAGTTTAAGGTGGGGTGGTACCTCTGGGGCCAACGTCCTGACTTTC.

The chain combines TRBV18 with TRBJ1-1; unclear D gene. V gave up 5 bases and J gave up 3 bases, with 13 bases separating them. CDR3 length equals 14 residues. The V gene's germline CDR1 is KGHSH and CDR2 LQKENI. CDR3 region: CASSDLGRDTEAFF. In nucleotides, the CDR3 is TGTGCCAGCTCAGATCTAGGGAGGGACACTGAAGCTTTCTTT.

Comment on this clone: Additional DNA sequences in this sample encode the identical CDR3. Here the CDR3 DNA reads TGTGCCAGCAGCTTATCCAGGGTAGAGTCCTACGAGCAGTACTTC. Translation: CASSLSRVESYEQYF. The V and J genes are TRBV11-2 and TRBJ2-5; a weak D match, TRBD1 (5 bases). The DNA end is a closer match to TRBJ2-7, so the J assignment may be wrong. This CDR3 region has 15 residues. The V gene's germline CDR1 is SGHAT and CDR2 FQNNGV.

This clone was seen once. The chain recombines TRBV6-6 with TRBJ1-3, with D uncertain. This CDR3 has 14 residues. V was cut by 2 bases and J by 4 bases, with 9 bases left in between. Germline CDR1 and CDR2: MNHNY and SVGAGI (reference sequence). CDR3 protein: CASSYPEVGNTIYF. CDR3 DNA sequence: TGTGCCAGCAGTTACCCTGAAGTCGGAAACACCATATATTTT.

The sample holds one count of this clone. V and J are TRBV28 and TRBJ2-1; 7 bases align to TRBD2. V was pared by 7 bases and J by 8 bases, with 14 bases of the junction left unmatched. This CDR3 contains 15 residues. Per germline, CDR1 MDHEN and CDR2 SYDVKM. CDR3 region: CASKSSRGSSYEQFF. The CDR3, as DNA: TGTGCCAGCAAATCCTCTCGCGGGAGTAGCTATGAGCAGTTCTTC.

The chain carries TRBV27 and TRBJ2-7; 9 nucleotides agree with TRBD1. J was trimmed by 4 bases and V by 2 bases; bases with no gene match: 12. Germline assignment: CDR1 MNHEY and CDR2 SMNVEV (reference sequence). The CDR3 is made up of 17 amino acids. Here the CDR3 DNA reads TGTGCCAGCAGTTTAGCACCCCGGGACAGGGTACAATACGAGCAGTACTTC. Its translation is CASSLAPRDRVQYEQYF.

The chain recombines TRBV7-9 with TRBJ1-2; D is unclear. There are 12 residues in the CDR3. Trimming removed 3 bases at V and 4 bases at J, with 6 bases between. CDR1 is SEHNR and CDR2 is FQNEAQ in the germline V gene (reference sequence). The CDR3 nucleotides are TGTGCCAGCAGCTTCGGCTCCTATGGCTACACCTTC. Amino acid sequence: CASSFGSYGYTF.

Concerning this clone itself: Distinct nucleotide sequences in the sample also encode this CDR3. V usage is TRBV18 and J usage is TRBJ1-1; no clear D. Germline CDR1 and CDR2: KGHSH and LQKENI. Trimming removed 5 bases at V and 2 bases at J, with 6 bases between. The CDR3 contains 12 residues. The CDR3 nucleotides are TGTGCCAGCTCAGCGGGAAACACTGAAGCTTTCTTT. Its translation is CASSAGNTEAFF.

This clone is a singleton in its sample. V and J are TRBV7-2 and TRBJ2-7; the D call may be TRBD1 or TRBD2 (5 bases each). Deletions cut 5 bases from V and 0 bases from J, with 11 bases between. CDR1 is SGHTA, CDR2 FQGNSA, per germline. CDR3 length equals 14 residues. The CDR3 nucleotides are TGTGCCAGCAGCCGGGACGTGAGCTCCTACGAGCAGTACTTC. Its translation: CASSRDVSSYEQYF.

The V call is TRBV4-1, the J call TRBJ1-1, with 8 bases aligning to TRBD1. V gave up 3 bases and J gave up 5 bases; unmatched junction bases: 11. This CDR3 is 16 amino acids long. The V gene's germline CDR1 is MGHRA and CDR2 YSYEKL. DNA for the CDR3: TGCGCCAGCAGCCACCATCCGACAGGGGAAAAGACTGAAGCTTTCTTT. Its protein is CASSHHPTGEKTEAFF.

V usage is TRBV5-1 and J usage is TRBJ2-7; D is uncertain. The CDR3 sequence is 15 residues long. V lost 0 bases to trimming and J lost 1 base, with 11 bases between them. CDR1 and CDR2 (germline): SGHRS, YFSETQ. The CDR3 DNA reads TGCGCCAGCAGCTTGGGTAGCCTGGCATCCTACGAGCAGTACTTC. Protein: CASSLGSLASYEQYF.

This chain uses TRBV28 with TRBJ2-5; D not certain. Germline loops: CDR1 MDHEN, CDR2 SYDVKM. Trimming stripped 5 bases from V and 4 bases from J, with 8 bases between. This CDR3 region has 12 residues. CDR3 residues: CASSAGPETQYF. The CDR3 DNA reads as TGTGCCAGCAGTGCCGGTCCAGAGACCCAGTACTTC.

A word on this clone: It is likely a read error, because the conserved phenylalanine at the end of the CDR3 is missing. This rearrangement joins TRBV11-2 to TRBJ2-7, with 8 bases lining up with TRBD2. The CDR3 length is 15 residues. V shed 3 bases and J 5 bases; nucleotides not matched to a gene: 9. CDR1 and CDR2 (germline): SGHAT, FQNNGV. The CDR3 sequence: CASSFQTGTRNEQYS. Written as DNA, the CDR3 is TGTGCCAGCAGCTTTCAGACCGGGACTAGGAACGAGCAGTACTCC.

The genes are TRBV7-9 and TRBJ2-1, with 16 bases lining up with TRBD2. The CDR3 is 18 amino acids. Germline loops: CDR1 SEHNR, CDR2 FQNEAQ (reference sequence). V was pared by 6 bases and J by 2 bases, with 7 bases of the junction left unmatched. DNA for the CDR3: TGTGCCAGCAGGGGACCGGGGACTAGCGGGAGGGCCTACAATGAGCAGTTCTTC. Its translation: CASRGPGTSGRAYNEQFF.

The chain couples TRBV9 to TRBJ2-5, with TRBD2 matching over 7 bases. CDR1 is SGDLS, CDR2 YYNGEE, per germline. This CDR3 has 15 amino acids. Trimming cost V 1 base and J 4 bases; bases outside gene matches: 7. The CDR3 DNA reads as TGTGCCAGCAGCGTATATCGGGAGGTGGGAGAGACCCAGTACTTC. Its translation is CASSVYREVGETQYF.

Comments on this clone: The identical CDR3 is also encoded by other nucleotide sequences in the sample. The genes are TRBV5-1 and TRBJ2-3, with 7 bases matching TRBD1. The V segment lost 4 bases and the J segment 1 base; nucleotides outside the gene matches: 6. Germline CDR1 reads SGHRS; CDR2 reads YFSETQ. The CDR3 length is 15 residues. The CDR3 nucleotides read TGCGCCAGCAGCCTGGGGACAGCTCGCACAGATACGCAGTATTTT. This encodes CASSLGTARTDTQYF.

This clone has just one count. The CDR3 DNA reads TGTGCCAGCAGCCCATCGGTCCGGGAGGGCGAGACCCAGTACTTC. Amino acid sequence: CASSPSVREGETQYF. This chain uses TRBV11-2 with TRBJ2-5, with TRBD2 matching over 8 bases. Germline values: CDR1 SGHAT, CDR2 FQNNGV. The CDR3 has 15 amino acids. J gave up 5 bases and V 5 bases, and 10 bases lay outside the gene matches. Full variable domain (missing parts from reference TRBV11-2 and TRBJ2-5): EAGVAQSPRYKIIEKRQSVAFWCNPISGHATLYWYQQILGQGPKLLIQFQNNGVVDDSQLPKDRFSAERLKGVDSTLKIQPAKLEDSAVYLCASSPSVREGETQYFGPGTRLLVL.

V usage is TRBV19 and J usage is TRBJ2-2; 9 bases match TRBD2. V lost 5 bases and J lost 7; bases outside the gene matches: 5. Germline CDR1 LNHDA, CDR2 SQIVND (reference sequence). There are 14 residues in the CDR3. This chain's CDR3 is CASSALAGIGELFF. The CDR3 coding sequence is TGTGCCAGTAGTGCGCTAGCGGGAATCGGGGAGCTGTTTTTT.